Below, 2 T cell receptor beta chains from the same sample are listed, as sequenced in a study of lymphopenia after photon versus proton radiotherapy. The method was immunoSEQ multiplex PCR; TCRdb's version includes in-frame clones alone and lacks a portion of them. The sample has tens of thousands of clones; more than 70% are singletons. The source material was peripheral blood, sampled from a patient treated with photon-based radiotherapy. All receptors come from a man aged 45-65 years with gastric cancer.

This clone was recorded a few times. This sequence joins TRBV2 and TRBJ1-2; TRBD1 might be the D (6 bases). This CDR3 contains 13 residues. From germline, CDR1 is SNHLY and CDR2 FYNNEI. The V gene lost 7 bases and the J gene lost 1 base, with 10 bases spanning the gap. This CDR3 reads CASTLGGNYGYTF. The DNA for the CDR3 is TGTGCCAGCACCCTAGGGGGTAACTATGGCTACACCTTC.

In this sample, this clone turned up once. Here the CDR3 reads CASSFIGEQFF. CDR3 coding DNA: TGTGCCAGCAGCTTTATCGGAGAGCAGTTCTTC. The V call is TRBV7-2, the J call TRBJ2-1, with D hard to call. The CDR3 loop spans 11 amino acids. The ends were cut back, 3 bases at V and 10 bases at J, with 7 bases in the middle. Germline V CDR1 and CDR2: SGHTA, FQGNSA.